The entry below describes one T cell receptor (beta chain). Antigen unknown. The CDR3 runs 14 residues. Germline CDR1 is LNHDA and CDR2 is SQIVND (reference sequence). Trimming cost V 1 base and J 6 bases; bases outside gene matches: 3. The data were obtained in a study of cytomegalovirus exposure and HLA in healthy donors. Findings and limits, study-wide: It was reported in a later analysis that an Asian-associated ancestry cluster showed fewer N-insertions than the approximately 690-donor mean.

Primers for the PCR totalled 60 Vbeta and 13 Jbeta. The protocol was immunoSEQ multiplex PCR, while the TCRdb copy is restricted to in-frame clones and leaves out a portion. The data hold roughly 180,000 clones, with about 85% observed a single time. Material for sequencing was PBMCs. This receptor was obtained from a woman between 45 and 60 years old in good health and CMV-seropositive. The chain joins TRBV19 to TRBJ2-4, with 7 bases aligning to TRBD1. DNA of the CDR3: TGTGCCAGTAGTATAGGACAGGGTGTAAACATTCAGTACTTC. Its translation is CASSIGQGVNIQYF.